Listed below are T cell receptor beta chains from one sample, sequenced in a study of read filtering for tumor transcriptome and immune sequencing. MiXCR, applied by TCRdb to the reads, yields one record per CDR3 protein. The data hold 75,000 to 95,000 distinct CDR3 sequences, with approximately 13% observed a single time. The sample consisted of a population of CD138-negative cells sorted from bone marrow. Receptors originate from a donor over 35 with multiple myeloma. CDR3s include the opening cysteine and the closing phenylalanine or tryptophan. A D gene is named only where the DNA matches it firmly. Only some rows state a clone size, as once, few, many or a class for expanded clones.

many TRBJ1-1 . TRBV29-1 TGCAGCGTCGGAAGATCCTTGAACACTGAAGCTTTCTTT CSVGRSLNTEAFF
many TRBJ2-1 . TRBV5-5 TGTGCCAGCAGCCAGACTTCTGACAATGAGCAGTTCTTC CASSQTSDNEQFF
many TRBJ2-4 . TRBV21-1 TGTGCCAGCAGCAAAGTCCCGCCAGGGGGCTTAAACATTCAGTACTTC CASSKVPPGGLNIQYF
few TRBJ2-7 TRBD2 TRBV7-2 TGTGCCAGCAGCTTAGACGGGAGGATTAGCGACGAGCAGTACTTC CASSLDGRISDEQYF
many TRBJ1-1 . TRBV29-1 TGCAGCGTTGTAAGTCAGGGGATCGGTGAAGCTTTCTTT CSVVSQGIGEAFF
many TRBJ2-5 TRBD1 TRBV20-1 TGCAGTGCTGGACAGGGTCAAGAGACCCAGTACTTC CSAGQGQETQYF
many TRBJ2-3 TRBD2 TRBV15 TGTGCCACCAGCAGGATAGCGGGGAGCACAGATACGCAGTATTTT CATSRIAGSTDTQYF
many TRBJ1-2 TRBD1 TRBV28 TGTGCCAGCAGTATACAGGGGTATTATGGCTACACCTTC CASSIQGYYGYTF
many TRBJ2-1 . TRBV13 TGTGCCAGCAGCTTAGGGTGGCAGGGAGCCCTAGCTATCGACAATGAGCAGTTCTTC CASSLGWQGALAIDNEQFF
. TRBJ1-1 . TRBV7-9 TGTGCCAGCAGCTTAGTGGGCAGCCACACTGAAGCTTTCTTT CASSLVGSHTEAFF
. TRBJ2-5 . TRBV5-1 TGCGCCAGCAGCTTACTGGAACTCCAAGAGACCCAGTACTTC CASSLLELQETQYF
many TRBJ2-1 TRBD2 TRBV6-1 TGTGCCAGCATTCCGGGACTAGCGGGGGTTCGGAATGAGCAGTTCTTC CASIPGLAGVRNEQFF
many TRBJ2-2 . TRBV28 TGTGCCAGCAGGGGGGGCACCGGGGAGCTGTTTTTT CASRGGTGELFF
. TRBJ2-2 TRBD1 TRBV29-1 TGCAGCGTTACCACCGGGACAGGGACCGGGGAGCTGTTTTTT CSVTTGTGTGELFF
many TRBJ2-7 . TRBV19 TGTGCCAGCCGCCGAGGGAGCTCCTACGAGCAGTACTTC CASRRGSSYEQYF
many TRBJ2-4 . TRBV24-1 TGTGCCACCAGTTCGTGGGGCGAAAACATTCAGTACTTC CATSSWGENIQYF
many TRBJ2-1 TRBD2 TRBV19 TGTGCCAGTAGTATGGTAACTAGCGGGAGATGGAATGAGCAGTTCTTC CASSMVTSGRWNEQFF
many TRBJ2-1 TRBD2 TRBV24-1 TGTGCCACCAGTGAATCTAGCGGGAGGGCCATGGTCTATGAGCAGTTCTTC CATSESSGRAMVYEQFF
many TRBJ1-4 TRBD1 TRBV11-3 TGTGCCAGCAGCTCCAGTCGACAGGGCCAACTTTCAACTAATGAAAAACTGTTTTTT CASSSSRQGQLSTNEKLFF
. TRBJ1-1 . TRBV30 TGTGCCTGGAGTGTAGGGGTGAACACTGAAGCTTTCTTT CAWSVGVNTEAFF
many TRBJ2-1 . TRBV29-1 TGCAGCGTTGAAAGAGGGGTGCGGGGTCGGCTCAATGAGCAGTTCTTC CSVERGVRGRLNEQFF
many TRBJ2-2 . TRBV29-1 TGCAGCGTTGACAGGGACCGCACCGGGGAGCTGTTTTTT CSVDRDRTGELFF